This T cell receptor (beta chain) stems from a study of T cells after yellow fever vaccination. General study results and limits: A small proportion of clonotypes was detected in both the CD4 and CD8 compartments.

The CDR3 runs to 18 residues. V lost 2 bases to trimming and J lost 0 bases, with 14 bases between them. CDR1 and CDR2 from the germline V gene are MGHDK and SYGVNS. TCRdb independently ran MiXCR on the 5' RACE reads; one entry per CDR3 protein. The sample shows 250,000 to 400,000 distinct CDR3 sequences, approximately 4.3% of them seen only once. This clonotype was detected only a few times. As yet, its antigen is unknown. V usage is TRBV25-1 and J usage is TRBJ2-6; a possible D gene is TRBD1 (6 bases). The sequence derives from a man between 18 and 29 years old who received the YFV17D yellow fever vaccine. This sample comprised PBMCs, obtained 15 days after the yellow fever booster vaccination. CDR3 residues: CASSEGWGRPSGANVLTF. As DNA, the CDR3 is TGTGCCAGCAGTGAAGGGTGGGGGCGGCCCTCTGGGGCCAACGTCCTGACTTTC.